One and the same sample provided the 8 T cell receptor beta chains below, sequenced in a study of T cell repertoires in cytomegalovirus infection. Each CDR3 protein is one row after TCRdb ran MiXCR on the reads. The sample includes about 340,000 distinct CDR3 sequences, about 27% of them seen just once. Antigens for these TCRs are unknown. Sequenced material: cultured PBMCs, taken from culture after CMV antigen stimulation. The receptor source for this set is a human donor in good health (CMV status not recorded). Some clones in this sample may be carry-over from other donors' samples.

This clonotype has only a few counts. The V call is TRBV7-2, the J call TRBJ2-7; no clear D gene. This CDR3 region has 13 residues. Germline lookup yields CDR1 SGHTA and CDR2 FQGNSA. V lost 3 bases, J lost 4 bases, and 10 bases lay in between. DNA of the CDR3: TGTGCCAGCAGCTTCCTATTTTTGTACGAGCAGTACTTC. The encoded protein is CASSFLFLYEQYF.

The chain carries TRBV7-9 and TRBJ2-1, with D possibly being TRBD2 (5 bases). This CDR3 is 16 amino acids long. Trimming cost V 4 bases and J 0 bases, with 13 bases left between them. In germline, CDR1 is SEHNR, CDR2 FQNEAQ (reference sequence). CDR3 sequence: CASSSLAESSYNEQFF. CDR3 sequence (DNA): TGTGCCAGCAGCTCCCTAGCCGAGAGCTCCTACAATGAGCAGTTCTTC.

This clonotype was detected a few times. V usage is TRBV7-9 and J usage is TRBJ1-2; the D is unclear. Trimming cost V 2 bases and J 4 bases, with 11 bases left between them. The germline V gene has CDR1 SEHNR and CDR2 FQNEAQ (reference sequence). CDR3 length equals 14 residues. CDR3 region: CASSLLGGSYGYTF. Here the CDR3 DNA reads TGTGCCAGCAGCTTATTAGGAGGGAGCTATGGCTACACCTTC.

This clonotype was counted only a few times. V is TRBV27 and J is TRBJ2-3, with 9 bases matching TRBD1. V gave up 5 bases and J gave up 0 bases; unmatched junction bases: 3. The CDR3 is made up of 15 amino acids. CDR1 and CDR2 from the germline V gene are MNHEY and SMNVEV (reference sequence). The CDR3 sequence is CASSHRGRSTDTQYF. In DNA, the CDR3 is TGTGCCAGCAGTCACAGGGGGCGTAGCACAGATACGCAGTATTTT.

The V call is TRBV12-3 or TRBV12-4, the J call TRBJ2-5, with D maybe TRBD2 (6 bases). This CDR3 has 14 residues. Trimming stripped 6 bases from V and 9 bases from J, with 20 bases between. The chain's CDR3 is CASSPRGPAGPQYF. CDR3 coding DNA: TGTGCCAGCAGCCCCCGGGGTCCCGCGGGGCCCCAGTACTTC.

By share, this clonotype counts as medium-sized. The V call is TRBV7-2, the J call TRBJ2-1; D gene ambiguous. Trimming stripped 4 bases from V and 1 base from J, with 20 bases between. The CDR3 extends over 18 amino acids. Looked up from germline, CDR1 is SGHTA and CDR2 is FQGNSA. The CDR3 DNA sequence: TGTGCCAGCAGCTCGCCCATGAGCGTATCGTCGTCCTACAATGAGCAGTTCTTC. The encoded protein is CASSSPMSVSSSYNEQFF.

This clonotype has only one observation. This chain connects TRBV7-9 to TRBJ1-1; maybe TRBD1 (5 bases). Germline CDR1 SEHNR, CDR2 FQNEAQ (reference sequence). The CDR3 consists of 13 residues. V was trimmed by 4 bases and J by 6 bases, leaving 12 bases between them. DNA for the CDR3: TGTGCCAGCAGCTCAGCAGACAGCTCTGAAGCTTTCTTT. Amino acid sequence: CASSSADSSEAFF.

This clonotype was counted a few times. V and J are TRBV7-9 and TRBJ2-1; the D call may be TRBD1 or TRBD2 (5 bases each). The germline CDR1 and CDR2 sequences are SEHNR and FQNEAQ (reference sequence). The CDR3 is 15 amino acids. Trimming pared 1 base from V and 5 bases from J, leaving 12 bases between. The CDR3 sequence is CASSLVRDPDNEQFF. The CDR3 DNA reads TGTGCCAGCAGCTTAGTGAGGGACCCTGACAATGAGCAGTTCTTC.